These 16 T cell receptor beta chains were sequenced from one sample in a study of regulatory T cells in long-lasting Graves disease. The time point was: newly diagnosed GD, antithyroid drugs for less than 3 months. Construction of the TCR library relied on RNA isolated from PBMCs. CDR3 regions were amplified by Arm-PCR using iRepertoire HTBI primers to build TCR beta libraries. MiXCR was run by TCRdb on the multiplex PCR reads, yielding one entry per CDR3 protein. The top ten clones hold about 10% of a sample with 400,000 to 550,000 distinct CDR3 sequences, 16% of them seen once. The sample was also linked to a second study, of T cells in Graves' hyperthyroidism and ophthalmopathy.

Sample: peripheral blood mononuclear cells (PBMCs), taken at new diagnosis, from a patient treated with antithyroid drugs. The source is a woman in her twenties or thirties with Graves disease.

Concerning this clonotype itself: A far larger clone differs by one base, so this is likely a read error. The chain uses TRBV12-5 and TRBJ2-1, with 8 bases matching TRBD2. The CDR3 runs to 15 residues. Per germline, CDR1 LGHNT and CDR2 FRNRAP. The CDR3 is CASTRSGSSFNEQFF. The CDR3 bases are TGTGCCAGCACACGGAGCGGGAGCTCCTTCAATGAGCAGTTCTTC. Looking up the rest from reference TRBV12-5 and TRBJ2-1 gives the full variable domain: DARVTQTPRHKVTEMGQEVTMRCQPILGHNTVFWYRQTMMQGLELLAYFRNRAPLDDSGMPKDRFSAEMPDATLATLKIQPSEPRDSAVYFCASTRSGSSFNEQFFGPGTRLTVL.

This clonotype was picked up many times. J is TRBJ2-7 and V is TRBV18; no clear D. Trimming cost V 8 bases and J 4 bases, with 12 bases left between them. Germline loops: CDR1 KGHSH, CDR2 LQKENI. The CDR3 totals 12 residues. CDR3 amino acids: CASSPSRYEQYF. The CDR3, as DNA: TGTGCCAGCAGCCCGTCCCGTTACGAGCAGTACTTC.

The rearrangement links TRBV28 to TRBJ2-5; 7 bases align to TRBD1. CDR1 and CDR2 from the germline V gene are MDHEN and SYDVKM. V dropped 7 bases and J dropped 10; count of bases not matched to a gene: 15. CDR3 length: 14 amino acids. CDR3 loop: CASIRAGQERFQYF. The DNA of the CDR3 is TGTGCCAGCATCCGCGCAGGACAGGAGCGATTCCAGTACTTC.

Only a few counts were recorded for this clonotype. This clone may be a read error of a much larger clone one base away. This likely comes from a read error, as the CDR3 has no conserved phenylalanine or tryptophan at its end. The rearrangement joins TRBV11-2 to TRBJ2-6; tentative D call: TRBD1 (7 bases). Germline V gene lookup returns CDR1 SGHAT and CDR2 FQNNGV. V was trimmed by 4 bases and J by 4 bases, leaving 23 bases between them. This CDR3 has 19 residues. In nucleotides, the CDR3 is TGTGCCAGCAGCTCGGGGGACGGGACAGTCCCGTCGGGGGCCAACGTCCTGACTCTC. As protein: CASSSGDGTVPSGANVLTL.

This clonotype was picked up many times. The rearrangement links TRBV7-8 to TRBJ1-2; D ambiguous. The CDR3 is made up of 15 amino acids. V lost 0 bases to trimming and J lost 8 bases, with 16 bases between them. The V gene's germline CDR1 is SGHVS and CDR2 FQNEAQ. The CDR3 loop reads CASSLATAPRLGYTF. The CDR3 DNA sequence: TGTGCCAGCAGCTTAGCGACTGCCCCCCGACTGGGCTACACCTTC.

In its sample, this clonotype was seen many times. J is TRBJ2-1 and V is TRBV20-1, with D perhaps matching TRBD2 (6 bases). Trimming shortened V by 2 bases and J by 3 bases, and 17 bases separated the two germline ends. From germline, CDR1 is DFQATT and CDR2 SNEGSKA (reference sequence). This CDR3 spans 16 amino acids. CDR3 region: CSARSGWRDDYNEQFF. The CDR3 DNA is TGCAGTGCTAGATCCGGGTGGAGGGATGACTACAATGAGCAGTTCTTC.

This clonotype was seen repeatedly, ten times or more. CDR3 region: CASKSTDEAFF. The CDR3 DNA sequence: TGTGCCAGCAAATCGACAGATGAAGCTTTCTTT. This chain joins TRBV27 and TRBJ1-1; the D gene is possibly TRBD1 (5 bases). The CDR3 is 11 amino acids. Trimming left V 7 bases short and J 7 bases short, with 10 bases between. Germline loops: CDR1 MNHEY, CDR2 SMNVEV (reference sequence).

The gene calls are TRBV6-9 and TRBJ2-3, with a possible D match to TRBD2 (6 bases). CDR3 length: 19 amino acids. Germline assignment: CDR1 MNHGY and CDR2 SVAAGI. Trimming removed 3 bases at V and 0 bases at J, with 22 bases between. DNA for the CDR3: TGTGCCAGCAGTTACCCCCTTCAGATCTCGGCGGGGAGCACAGATACGCAGTATTTT. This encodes CASSYPLQISAGSTDTQYF.

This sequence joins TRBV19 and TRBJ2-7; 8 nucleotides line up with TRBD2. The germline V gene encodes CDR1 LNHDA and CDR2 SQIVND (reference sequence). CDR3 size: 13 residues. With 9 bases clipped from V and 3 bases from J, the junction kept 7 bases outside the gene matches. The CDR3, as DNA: TGTGCCAGCGCGAGCGGGAGCTTCTACGAGCAGTACTTC. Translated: CASASGSFYEQYF. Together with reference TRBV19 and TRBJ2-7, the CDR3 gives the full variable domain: DGGITQSPKYLFRKEGQNVTLSCEQNLNHDAMYWYRQDPGQGLRLIYYSQIVNDFQKGDIAEGYSVSREKKESFPLTVTSAQKNPTAFYLCASASGSFYEQYFGPGTRLTVT.

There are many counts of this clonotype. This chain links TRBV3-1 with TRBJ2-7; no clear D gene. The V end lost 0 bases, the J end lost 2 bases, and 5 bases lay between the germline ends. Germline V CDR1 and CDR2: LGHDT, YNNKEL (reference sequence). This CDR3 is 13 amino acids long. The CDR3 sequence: CASSQDGAYEQYF. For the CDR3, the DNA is TGTGCCAGCAGCCAAGATGGGGCCTACGAGCAGTACTTC.

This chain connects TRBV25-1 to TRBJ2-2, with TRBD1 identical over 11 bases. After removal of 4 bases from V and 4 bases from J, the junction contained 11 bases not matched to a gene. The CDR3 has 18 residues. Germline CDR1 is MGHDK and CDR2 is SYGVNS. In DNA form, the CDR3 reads TGTGCCAGCAGTGCTGCCCTCGGACAGGGGGCAAGCACCGGGGAGCTGTTTTTT. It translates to CASSAALGQGASTGELFF.

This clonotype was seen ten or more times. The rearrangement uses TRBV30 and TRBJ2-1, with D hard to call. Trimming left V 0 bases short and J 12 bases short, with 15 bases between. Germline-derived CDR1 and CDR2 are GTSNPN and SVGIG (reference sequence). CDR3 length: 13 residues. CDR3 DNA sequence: TGTGCCTGGAGTGTCACCCCCCGATCGCCGCAGTTCTTC. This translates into CAWSVTPRSPQFF.

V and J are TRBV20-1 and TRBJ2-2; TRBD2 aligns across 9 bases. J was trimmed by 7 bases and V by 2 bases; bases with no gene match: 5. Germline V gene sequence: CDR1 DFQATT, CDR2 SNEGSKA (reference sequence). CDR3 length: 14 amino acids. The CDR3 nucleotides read TGCAGTGCTAGACTAGCGGGATGGGGCGGGGAGCTGTTTTTT. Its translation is CSARLAGWGGELFF.

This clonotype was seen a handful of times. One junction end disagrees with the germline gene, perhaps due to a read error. The CDR3 spells CASSGRDRGDF. The CDR3 coding sequence is TGTGCCAGCAGTGGCCGGGACAGGGGGGACTTC. The V gene is TRBV6-1, the J gene TRBJ2-7, with 11 bases lining up with TRBD1. Germline-derived CDR1 and CDR2 are MNHNS and SASEGT. The CDR3 has 11 residues.

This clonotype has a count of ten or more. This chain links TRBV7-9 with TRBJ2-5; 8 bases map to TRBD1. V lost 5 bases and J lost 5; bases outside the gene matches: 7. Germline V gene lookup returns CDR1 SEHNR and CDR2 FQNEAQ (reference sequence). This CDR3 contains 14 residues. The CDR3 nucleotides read TGTGCCAGCAGCCTTCGGACAGGGCAGGAGACCCAGTACTTC. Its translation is CASSLRTGQETQYF.

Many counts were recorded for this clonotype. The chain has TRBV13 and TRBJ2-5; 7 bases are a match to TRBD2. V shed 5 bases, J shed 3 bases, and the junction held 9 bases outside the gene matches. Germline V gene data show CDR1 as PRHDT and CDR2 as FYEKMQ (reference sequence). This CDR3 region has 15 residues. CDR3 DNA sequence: TGTGCCAGCAGCCCGCGGGGCGGGAGTAAAGAGACCCAGTACTTC. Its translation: CASSPRGGSKETQYF.